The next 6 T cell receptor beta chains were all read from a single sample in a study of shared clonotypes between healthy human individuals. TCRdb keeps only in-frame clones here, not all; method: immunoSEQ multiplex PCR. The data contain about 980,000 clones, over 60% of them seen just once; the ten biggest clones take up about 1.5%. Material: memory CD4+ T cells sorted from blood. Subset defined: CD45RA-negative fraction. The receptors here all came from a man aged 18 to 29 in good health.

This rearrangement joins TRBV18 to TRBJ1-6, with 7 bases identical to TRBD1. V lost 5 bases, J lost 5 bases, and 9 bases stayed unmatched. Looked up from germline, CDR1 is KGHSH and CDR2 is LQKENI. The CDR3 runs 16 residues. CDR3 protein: CASSSVGQANNSPLHF. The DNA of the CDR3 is TGTGCCAGCTCATCGGTAGGACAGGCCAATAATTCACCCCTCCACTTT.

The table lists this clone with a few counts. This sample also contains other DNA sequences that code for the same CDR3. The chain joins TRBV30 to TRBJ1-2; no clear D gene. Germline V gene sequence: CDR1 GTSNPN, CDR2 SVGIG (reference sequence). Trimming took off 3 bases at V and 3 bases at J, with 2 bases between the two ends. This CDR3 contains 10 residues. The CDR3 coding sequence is TGTGCCTGGAGGGACTATGGCTACACCTTC. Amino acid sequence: CAWRDYGYTF.

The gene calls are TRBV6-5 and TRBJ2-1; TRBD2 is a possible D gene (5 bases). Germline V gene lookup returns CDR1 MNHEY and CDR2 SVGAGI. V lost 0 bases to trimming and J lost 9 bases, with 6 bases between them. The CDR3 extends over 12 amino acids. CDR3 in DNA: TGTGCCAGCAGTTACTCGAGGGCTGAGCAGTTCTTC. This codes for CASSYSRAEQFF.

CDR3 sequence reads: CATEWDDRGPYQPQHF. The CDR3 DNA is TGTGCCACCGAATGGGATGACAGGGGCCCTTATCAGCCCCAGCATTTT. This chain links TRBV6-8 with TRBJ1-5, with 8 bases identical to TRBD1. Trimming cost V 10 bases and J 5 bases; bases outside gene matches: 16. Germline lookup yields CDR1 MNHGY and CDR2 SAAAGT. The CDR3 totals 16 residues.

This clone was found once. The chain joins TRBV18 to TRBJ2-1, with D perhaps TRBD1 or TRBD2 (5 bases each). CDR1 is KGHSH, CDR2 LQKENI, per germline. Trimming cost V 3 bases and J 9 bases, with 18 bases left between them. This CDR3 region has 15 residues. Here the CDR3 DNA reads TGTGCCAGCTCACCGGGACCCGTCCGTGGACTTGAGCAGTTCTTC. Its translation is CASSPGPVRGLEQFF. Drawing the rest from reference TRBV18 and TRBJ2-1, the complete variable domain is NAGVMQNPRHLVRRRGQEARLRCSPMKGHSHVYWYRQLPEEGLKFMVYLQKENIIDESGMPKERFSAEFPKEGPSILRIQQVVRGDSAAYFCASSPGPVRGLEQFFGPGTRLTVL.

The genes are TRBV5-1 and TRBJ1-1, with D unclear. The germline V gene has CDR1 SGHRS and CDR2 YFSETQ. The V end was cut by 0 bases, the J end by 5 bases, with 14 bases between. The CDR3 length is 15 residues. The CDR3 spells CASSLGRSGATEAFF. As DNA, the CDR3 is TGCGCCAGCAGCTTGGGCCGATCAGGAGCGACTGAAGCTTTCTTT. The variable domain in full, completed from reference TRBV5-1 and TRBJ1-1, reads KAGVTQTPRYLIKTRGQQVTLSCSPISGHRSVSWYQQTPGQGLQFLFEYFSETQRNKGNFPGRFSGRQFSNSRSEMNVSTLELGDSALYLCASSLGRSGATEAFFGQGTRLTVV.